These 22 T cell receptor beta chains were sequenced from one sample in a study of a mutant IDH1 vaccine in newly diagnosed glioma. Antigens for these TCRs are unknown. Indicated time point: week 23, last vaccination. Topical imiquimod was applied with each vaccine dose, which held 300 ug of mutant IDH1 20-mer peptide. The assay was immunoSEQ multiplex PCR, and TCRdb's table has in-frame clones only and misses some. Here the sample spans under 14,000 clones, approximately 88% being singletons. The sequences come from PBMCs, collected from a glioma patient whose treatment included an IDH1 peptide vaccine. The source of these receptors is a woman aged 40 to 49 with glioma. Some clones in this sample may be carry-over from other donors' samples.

The CDR3 protein is CASSLIGRRNNEQFF. In DNA form, the CDR3 reads TGTGCCAGCAGCTTAATCGGGCGACGGAACAATGAGCAGTTCTTC. The J gene is TRBJ2-1, the V gene TRBV11-2; D gene uncertain. In germline, CDR1 is SGHAT, CDR2 FQNNGV. The ends were cut back, 2 bases at V and 5 bases at J, with 13 bases in the middle. This CDR3 region has 15 residues.

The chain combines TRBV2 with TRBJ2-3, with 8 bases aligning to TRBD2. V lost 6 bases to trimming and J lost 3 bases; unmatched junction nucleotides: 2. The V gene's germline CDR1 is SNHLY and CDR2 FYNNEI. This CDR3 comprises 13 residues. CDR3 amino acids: CASSRGGTDTQYF. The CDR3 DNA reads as TGTGCCAGCAGCCGGGGGGGGACAGATACGCAGTATTTT.

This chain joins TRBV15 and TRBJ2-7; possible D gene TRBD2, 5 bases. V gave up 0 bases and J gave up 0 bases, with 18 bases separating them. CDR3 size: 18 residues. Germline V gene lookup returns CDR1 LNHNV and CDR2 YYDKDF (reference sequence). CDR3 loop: CATSRDLAAVGSSYEQYF. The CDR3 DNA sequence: TGTGCCACCAGCAGAGATCTGGCGGCGGTTGGGAGCTCCTACGAGCAGTACTTC.

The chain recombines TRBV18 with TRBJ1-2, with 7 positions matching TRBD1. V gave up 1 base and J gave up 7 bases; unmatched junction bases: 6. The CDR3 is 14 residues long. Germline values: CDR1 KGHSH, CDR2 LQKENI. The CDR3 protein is CASSPLTGVSGYTF. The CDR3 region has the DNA TGTGCCAGCTCACCACTTACAGGGGTCAGTGGCTACACCTTC.

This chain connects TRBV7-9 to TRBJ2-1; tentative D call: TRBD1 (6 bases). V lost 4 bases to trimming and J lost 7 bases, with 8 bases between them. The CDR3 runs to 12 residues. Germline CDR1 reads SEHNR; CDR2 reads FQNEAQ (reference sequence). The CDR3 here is CASSSQGNEQFF. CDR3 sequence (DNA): TGTGCCAGCAGCTCTCAGGGGAATGAGCAGTTCTTC.

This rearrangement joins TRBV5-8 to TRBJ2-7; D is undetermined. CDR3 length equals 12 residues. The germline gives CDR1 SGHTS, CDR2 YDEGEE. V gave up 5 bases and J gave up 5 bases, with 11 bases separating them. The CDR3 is CASRLTWNEQYF. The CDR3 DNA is TGTGCCAGCAGACTGACCTGGAACGAGCAGTACTTC. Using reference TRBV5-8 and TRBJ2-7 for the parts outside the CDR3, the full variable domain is EAGVTQSPTHLIKTRGQQATLRCSPISGHTSVYWYQQALGLGLQFLLWYDEGEERNRGNFPPRFSGRQFPNYSSELNVNALELEDSALYLCASRLTWNEQYFGPGTRLTVT.

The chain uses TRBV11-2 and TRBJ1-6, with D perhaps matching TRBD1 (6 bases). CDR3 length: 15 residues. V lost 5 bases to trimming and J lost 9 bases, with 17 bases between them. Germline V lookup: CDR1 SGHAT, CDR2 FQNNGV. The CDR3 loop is CASSVVRGLTSPLHF. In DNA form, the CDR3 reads TGTGCCAGCAGCGTAGTACGGGGGCTGACTTCACCCCTCCACTTT.

The CDR3 DNA sequence: TGCGCCAGCAGCCAAGAGGGCAGGGGGATGACTATGAACACTGAAGCTTTCTTT. It translates to CASSQEGRGMTMNTEAFF. This rearrangement joins TRBV4-1 to TRBJ1-1; 7 bases are shared with TRBD1. Germline trimming cut 0 bases from V and 0 bases from J; bases unmatched to any gene: 10. The CDR3 loop spans 18 amino acids. Germline CDR1 MGHRA, CDR2 YSYEKL.

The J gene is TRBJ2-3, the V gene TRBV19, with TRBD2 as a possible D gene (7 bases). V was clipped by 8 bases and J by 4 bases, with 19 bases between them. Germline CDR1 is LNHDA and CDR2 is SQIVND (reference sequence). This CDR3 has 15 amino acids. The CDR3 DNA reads TGTGCCAGTGAGGGGAGGGCGAAGGGGGCAGATACGCAGTATTTT. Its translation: CASEGRAKGADTQYF. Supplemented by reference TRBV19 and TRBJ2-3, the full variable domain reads DGGITQSPKYLFRKEGQNVTLSCEQNLNHDAMYWYRQDPGQGLRLIYYSQIVNDFQKGDIAEGYSVSREKKESFPLTVTSAQKNPTAFYLCASEGRAKGADTQYFGPGTRLTVL.

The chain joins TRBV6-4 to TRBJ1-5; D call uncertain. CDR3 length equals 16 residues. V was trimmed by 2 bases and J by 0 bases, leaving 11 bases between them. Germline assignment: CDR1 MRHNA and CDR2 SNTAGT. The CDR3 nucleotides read TGTGCCAGCAGTGACAGACCTCATTATAGCAATCAGCCCCAGCATTTT. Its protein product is CASSDRPHYSNQPQHF.

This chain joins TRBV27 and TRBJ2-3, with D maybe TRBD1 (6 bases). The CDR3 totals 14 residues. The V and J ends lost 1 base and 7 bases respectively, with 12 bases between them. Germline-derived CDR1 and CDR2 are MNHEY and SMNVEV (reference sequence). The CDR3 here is CASSLLGAENTQYF. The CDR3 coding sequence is TGTGCCAGCAGTTTATTGGGGGCGGAAAATACGCAGTATTTT.

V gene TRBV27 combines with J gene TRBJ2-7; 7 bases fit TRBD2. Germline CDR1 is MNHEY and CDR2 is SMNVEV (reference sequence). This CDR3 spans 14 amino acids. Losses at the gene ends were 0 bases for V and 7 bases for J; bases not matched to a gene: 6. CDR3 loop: CASSLSVREGEQYF. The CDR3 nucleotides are TGTGCCAGCAGTTTATCCGTCAGGGAGGGGGAGCAGTACTTC.

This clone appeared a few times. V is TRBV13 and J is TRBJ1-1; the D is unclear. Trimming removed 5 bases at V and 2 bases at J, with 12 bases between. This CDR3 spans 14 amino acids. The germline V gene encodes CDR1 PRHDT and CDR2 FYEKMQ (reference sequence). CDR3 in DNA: TGTGCCAGCAGCCTCCGGGTGAGCAACACTGAAGCTTTCTTT. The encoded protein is CASSLRVSNTEAFF.

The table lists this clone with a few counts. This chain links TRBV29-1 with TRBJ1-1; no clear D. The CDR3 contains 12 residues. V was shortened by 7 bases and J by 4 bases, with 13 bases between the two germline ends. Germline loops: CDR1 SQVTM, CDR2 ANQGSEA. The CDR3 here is CSAWTVVTEAFF. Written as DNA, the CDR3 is TGCAGCGCCTGGACGGTCGTCACTGAAGCTTTCTTT.

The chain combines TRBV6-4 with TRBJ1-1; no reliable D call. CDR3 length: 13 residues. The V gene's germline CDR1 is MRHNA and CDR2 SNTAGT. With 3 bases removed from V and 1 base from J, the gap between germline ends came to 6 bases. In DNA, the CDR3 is TGTGCCAGCAGTGAAGGATCGAACACTGAAGCTTTCTTT. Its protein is CASSEGSNTEAFF.

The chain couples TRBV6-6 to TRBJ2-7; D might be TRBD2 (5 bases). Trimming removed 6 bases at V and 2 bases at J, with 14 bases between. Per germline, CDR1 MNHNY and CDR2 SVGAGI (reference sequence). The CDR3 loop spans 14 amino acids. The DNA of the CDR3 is TGTGCCAGCAGAAAAGACGGGAAGACCTACGAGCAGTACTTC. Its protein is CASRKDGKTYEQYF.

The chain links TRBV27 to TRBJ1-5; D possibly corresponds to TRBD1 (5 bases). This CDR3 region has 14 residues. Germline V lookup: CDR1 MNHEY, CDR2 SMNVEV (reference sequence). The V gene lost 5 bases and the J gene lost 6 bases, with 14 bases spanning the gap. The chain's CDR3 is CASSLGQGSQPQHF. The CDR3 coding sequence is TGTGCCAGCAGTCTAGGGCAGGGTAGTCAGCCCCAGCATTTT.

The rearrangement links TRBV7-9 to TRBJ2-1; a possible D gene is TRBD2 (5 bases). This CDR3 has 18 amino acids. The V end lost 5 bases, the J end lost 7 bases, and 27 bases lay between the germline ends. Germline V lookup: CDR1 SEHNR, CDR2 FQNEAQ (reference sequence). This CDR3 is CASSPGGWAGLLGNEQFF. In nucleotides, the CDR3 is TGTGCCAGCAGCCCAGGCGGGTGGGCTGGACTTCTAGGGAATGAGCAGTTCTTC.

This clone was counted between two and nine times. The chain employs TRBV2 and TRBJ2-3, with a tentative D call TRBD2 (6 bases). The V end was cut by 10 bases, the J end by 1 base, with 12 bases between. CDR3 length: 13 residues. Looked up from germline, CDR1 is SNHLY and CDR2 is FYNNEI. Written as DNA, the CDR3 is TGTGCCACCGGCGGGGTAGGCACAGATACGCAGTATTTT. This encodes CATGGVGTDTQYF. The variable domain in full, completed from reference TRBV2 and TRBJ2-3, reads EPEVTQTPSHQVTQMGQEVILRCVPISNHLYFYWYRQILGQKVEFLVSFYNNEISEKSEIFDDQFSVERPDGSNFTLKIRSTKLEDSAMYFCATGGVGTDTQYFGPGTRLTVL.

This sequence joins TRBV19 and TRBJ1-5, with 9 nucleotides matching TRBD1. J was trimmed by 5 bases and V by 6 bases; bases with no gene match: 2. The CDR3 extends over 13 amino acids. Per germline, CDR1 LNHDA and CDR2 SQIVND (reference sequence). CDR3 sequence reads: CASRGQGDQPQHF. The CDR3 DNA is TGTGCCAGTAGGGGACAGGGTGATCAGCCCCAGCATTTT.

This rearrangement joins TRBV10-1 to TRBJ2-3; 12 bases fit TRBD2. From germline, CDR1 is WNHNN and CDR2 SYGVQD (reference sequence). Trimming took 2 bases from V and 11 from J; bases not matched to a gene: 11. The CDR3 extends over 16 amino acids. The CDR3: CASSERRLAGVVGQYF. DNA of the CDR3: TGCGCCAGCAGTGAGCGAAGACTAGCGGGAGTGGTGGGGCAGTATTTT.

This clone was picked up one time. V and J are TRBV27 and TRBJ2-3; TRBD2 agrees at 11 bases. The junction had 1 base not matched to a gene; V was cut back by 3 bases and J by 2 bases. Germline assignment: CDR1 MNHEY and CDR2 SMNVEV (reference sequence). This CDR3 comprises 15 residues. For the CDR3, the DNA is TGTGCCAGCAGTTTTAGCGGGAGGGCCACAGATACGCAGTATTTT. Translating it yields CASSFSGRATDTQYF.